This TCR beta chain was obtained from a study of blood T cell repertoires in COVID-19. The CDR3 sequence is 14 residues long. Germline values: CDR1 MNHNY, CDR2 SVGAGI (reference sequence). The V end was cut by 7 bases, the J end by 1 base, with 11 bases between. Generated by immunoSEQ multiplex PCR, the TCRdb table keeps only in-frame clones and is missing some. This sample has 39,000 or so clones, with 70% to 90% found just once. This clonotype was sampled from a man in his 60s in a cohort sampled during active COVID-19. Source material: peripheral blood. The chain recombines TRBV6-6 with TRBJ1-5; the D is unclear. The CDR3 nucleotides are TGTGCCAGCATTAGGGAGTGGAGCAATCAGCCCCAGCATTTT. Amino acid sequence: CASIREWSNQPQHF.